This note documents a single TCR beta chain sequence. Its target is unknown. This entry is derived from a study of cytomegalovirus exposure and HLA in healthy donors. Findings and limits, study-wide: Sequencing depth roughly uniform across donors was assumed in presence/absence analyses.

Both 60 Vbeta primers and 13 Jbeta primers went into the PCR. The table came from immunoSEQ multiplex PCR; TCRdb's copy has only in-frame clones and leaves some out. This sample has over 150,000 clones, with roughly 77% found just once. The CDR3 covers 14 residues. With 1 base removed from V and 6 bases from J, the gap between germline ends came to 13 bases. Germline CDR1 is KGHSH and CDR2 is LQKENI. This chain joins TRBV18 and TRBJ2-7; a possible D gene is TRBD2 (5 bases). Sample: PBMCs. This TCR was recovered from a woman aged 40-49 years in good health and CMV-seropositive. The CDR3 nucleotides read TGTGCCAGCTCACCACGCGCGACCGAGGGCGAGCAGTACTTC. It specifies CASSPRATEGEQYF.